The 8 T cell receptor beta chains presented below share a single source sample, sequenced in a study of blood T cell repertoires in COVID-19. The data were produced by immunoSEQ multiplex PCR, yet TCRdb's version contains in-frame clones alone and is incomplete. The sample shows a few hundred thousand clones, 85% of them seen only once. The sequenced sample consisted of peripheral blood. The receptors come from a woman under 30 with acute or convalescent COVID-19.

J is TRBJ2-7 and V is TRBV6-1; D is unclear. V was shortened by 3 bases and J by 1 base, with 7 bases between the two germline ends. The length of the CDR3 is 13 residues. The germline CDR1 and CDR2 sequences are MNHNS and SASEGT. For the CDR3, the DNA is TGTGCCAGCAGTGATGGGCATTCCTACGAGCAGTACTTC. Translating gives CASSDGHSYEQYF.

The chain recombines TRBV30 with TRBJ1-1, with no clear D. There are 17 residues in the CDR3. Trimming stripped 1 base from V and 1 base from J, with 19 bases between. Germline CDR1 GTSNPN, CDR2 SVGIG (reference sequence). The CDR3 nucleotides read TGTGCCTGGAGTGGCCTCAGCGTTTTTCGGGGGAACACTGAAGCTTTCTTT. It yields the protein CAWSGLSVFRGNTEAFF.

This clone was recorded at least ten times. V is TRBV30 and J is TRBJ1-6; a weak D match, TRBD1 (6 bases). This CDR3 comprises 13 residues. V was trimmed by 5 bases and J by 7 bases, leaving 12 bases between them. The germline V gene has CDR1 GTSNPN and CDR2 SVGIG (reference sequence). CDR3 coding DNA: TGTGCCTGGGGGGGCTCACGGAATTCACCCCTCCACTTT. It translates to CAWGGSRNSPLHF.

This chain joins TRBV7-9 and TRBJ1-6, with D possibly matching TRBD1 (6 bases). CDR1 and CDR2 from the germline V gene are SEHNR and FQNEAQ (reference sequence). This CDR3 spans 14 amino acids. Trimming left V 5 bases short and J 7 bases short, with 12 bases between. CDR3 amino acids: CASSRQDPNSPLHF. In nucleotides, the CDR3 is TGTGCCAGCAGCCGACAGGACCCGAATTCACCCCTCCACTTT.

The CDR3: CATSGDSGRINEQFF. CDR3 sequence (DNA): TGTGCCACCAGTGGAGATAGCGGGAGAATAAATGAGCAGTTCTTC. The rearrangement uses TRBV24-1 and TRBJ2-1; 9 bases are a match to TRBD2. V shed 5 bases and J 7 bases; nucleotides not matched to a gene: 8. This CDR3 is built from 15 residues. Germline-derived CDR1 and CDR2 are KGHDR and SFDVKD.

The chain employs TRBV15 and TRBJ2-5, with 8 bases identical to TRBD1. The CDR3 has 16 amino acids. In germline, CDR1 is LNHNV, CDR2 YYDKDF (reference sequence). J was trimmed by 5 bases and V by 1 base; bases with no gene match: 9. CDR3 coding DNA: TGTGCCACCAGCAGAGGAACAGGGGGAGGAGAGGAGACCCAGTACTTC. Encoded protein: CATSRGTGGGEETQYF.

This clone showed up just a few times. V usage is TRBV5-1 and J usage is TRBJ1-4; a weak D match, TRBD1 (6 bases). The V gene's germline CDR1 is SGHRS and CDR2 YFSETQ. The CDR3 extends over 14 amino acids. V was shortened by 3 bases and J by 3 bases, with 9 bases between the two germline ends. In DNA, the CDR3 is TGCGCCAGCAGCTATTCAGGGGCTAATGAAAAACTGTTTTTT. This encodes CASSYSGANEKLFF.

This chain uses TRBV27 with TRBJ1-2, with a weak D call TRBD1 (6 bases). V gave up 3 bases and J gave up 7 bases, with 30 bases separating them. Looked up from germline, CDR1 is MNHEY and CDR2 is SMNVEV (reference sequence). This CDR3 is built from 19 residues. The CDR3 is CASSFTPGRDKGPWGGYTF. The CDR3 coding sequence is TGTGCCAGCAGTTTCACCCCCGGCCGGGACAAGGGACCTTGGGGTGGCTACACCTTC.